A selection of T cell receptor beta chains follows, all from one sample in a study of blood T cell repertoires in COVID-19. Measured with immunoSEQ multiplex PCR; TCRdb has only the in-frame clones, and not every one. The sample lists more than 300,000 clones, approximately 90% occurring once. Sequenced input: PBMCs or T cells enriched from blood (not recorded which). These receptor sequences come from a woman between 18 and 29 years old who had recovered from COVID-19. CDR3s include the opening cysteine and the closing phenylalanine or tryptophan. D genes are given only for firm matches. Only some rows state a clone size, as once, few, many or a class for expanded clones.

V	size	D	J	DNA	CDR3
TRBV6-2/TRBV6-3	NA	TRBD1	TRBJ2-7	TGTGCCAGCAGTTTTTGGACAGGGTCCTACGAGCAGTACTTC	CASSFWTGSYEQYF
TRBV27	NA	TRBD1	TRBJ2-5	TGTGCCAGCAGGAAAAAGGACAGGGTAGAGACCCAGTACTTC	CASRKKDRVETQYF
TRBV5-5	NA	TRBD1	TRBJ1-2	TGTGCCAGCAGCTTCACAGGGGCACCATATGGCTACACCTTC	CASSFTGAPYGYTF
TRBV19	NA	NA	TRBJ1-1	TGTGCCAGTAGCCCCCGAAGGGGCACTGAAGCTTTCTTT	CASSPRRGTEAFF
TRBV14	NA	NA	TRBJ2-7	TGTGCCAGCAGCCAAGAATGGCAGGGTTCCTACGAGCAGTACTTC	CASSQEWQGSYEQYF
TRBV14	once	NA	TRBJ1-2	TGTGCCAGCAGCCAAGTCAGCAGCAAGGGGGGGCCAGGTAGTGGCTACACCTTC	CASSQVSSKGGPGSGYTF
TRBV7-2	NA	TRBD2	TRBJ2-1	TGTGCCAGCAGGGACCAGCGGGGGGGGAACAATGAGCAGTTCTTC	CASRDQRGGNNEQFF
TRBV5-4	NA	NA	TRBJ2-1	TGTGCCAGCAGCTTGGAACCAGGGTCCTACAATGAGCAGTTCTTC	CASSLEPGSYNEQFF
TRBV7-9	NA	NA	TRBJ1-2	TGTGCCAGCAGCTTAGGGACAGAGAGGCACACCTTC	CASSLGTERHTF
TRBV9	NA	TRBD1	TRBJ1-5	TGTGCCAGCAGCCCGGGACAGCTGCATCAGCCCCAGCATTTT	CASSPGQLHQPQHF
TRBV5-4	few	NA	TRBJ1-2	TGTGCCAGCAGCCAGGGCCAGGGGTGGGACTATGGCTACACCTTC	CASSQGQGWDYGYTF
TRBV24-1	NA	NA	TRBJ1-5	TGTGCCACCAGTGACTTGACTGGCAATCAGCCCCAGCATTTT	CATSDLTGNQPQHF
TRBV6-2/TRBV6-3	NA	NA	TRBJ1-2	TGTGCCAGCAGCCTTCCAGCTAACTATGGCTACACCTTC	CASSLPANYGYTF
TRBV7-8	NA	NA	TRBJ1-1	TGTGCCAGCAGCTTACACACAAAAATGAACACTGAAGCTTTCTTT	CASSLHTKMNTEAFF
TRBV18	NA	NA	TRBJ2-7	TGTGCCAGCTCACCCGCCCCGACACAACCTCTATCCTACGAGCAGTACTTC	CASSPAPTQPLSYEQYF
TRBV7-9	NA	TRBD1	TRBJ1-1	TGTGCCAGCAGCTGGGGACAGGGGATGAACACTGAAGCTTTCTTT	CASSWGQGMNTEAFF
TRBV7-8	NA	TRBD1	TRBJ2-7	TGTGCCAGCAGCTTAGGAGGGGGCGCGGGCTACGAGCAGTACTTC	CASSLGGGAGYEQYF
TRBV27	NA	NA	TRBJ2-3	TGTGCCAGCAGTTTGGGTGGAGAAACCACAGATACGCAGTATTTT	CASSLGGETTDTQYF
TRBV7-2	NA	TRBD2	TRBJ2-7	TGTGCCAGCAGCTTAGGGACTAGCGGGATCTACGAGCAGTACTTC	CASSLGTSGIYEQYF
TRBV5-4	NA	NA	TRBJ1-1	TGTGCCAGCAGCGCCGGGGGGGGGACTGAAGCTTTCTTT	CASSAGGGTEAFF
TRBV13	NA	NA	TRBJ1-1	TGTGCCAGCAGCTCCCCGGCGGGGGGGCCGAACACTGAAGCTTTCTTT	CASSSPAGGPNTEAFF
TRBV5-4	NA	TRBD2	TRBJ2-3	TGTGCCAGCAGCTTGGGGTTAGCGGGGGGGCGTGGCACAGATACGCAGTATTTT	CASSLGLAGGRGTDTQYF
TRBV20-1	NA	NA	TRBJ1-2	TGCAGTGCCAGTGGGGGGGAAGAAGGCTACACCTTC	CSASGGEEGYTF
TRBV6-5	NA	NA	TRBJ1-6	TGTGCCAGCAGTTACTCGCAGAATTCACCCCTCCACTTT	CASSYSQNSPLHF
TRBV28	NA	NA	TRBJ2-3	TGTGCCAGCAGTGGGAGGGGACAGGCTATAGATACGCAGTATTTT	CASSGRGQAIDTQYF
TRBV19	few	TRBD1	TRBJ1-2	TGTGCCAGTAGCCGCATCATCATAATCGGGACAGGGGTTTCCTATGGCTACACCTTC	CASSRIIIIGTGVSYGYTF
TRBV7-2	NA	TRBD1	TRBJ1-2	TGTGCCAGCAGCTTAGCGACACCAGGGGGCCACTTTAACTATGGCTACACCTTC	CASSLATPGGHFNYGYTF
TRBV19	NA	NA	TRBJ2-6	TGTGCCAGTAGTATGTGGCCCTCTGGGGCCAACGTCCTGACTTTC	CASSMWPSGANVLTF
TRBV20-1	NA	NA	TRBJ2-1	TGCAGGGGGGCTACCAACAATGAGCAGTTCTTC	CRGATNNEQFF
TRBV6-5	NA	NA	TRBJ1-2	TGTGCCAGCAGTTACTCTCTCGGAGTAAGGGGTGGCTACACCTTC	CASSYSLGVRGGYTF
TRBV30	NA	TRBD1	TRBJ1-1	TGTGGTTCGGCAGGGGGCCAGACTGAAGCTTTCTTT	CGSAGGQTEAFF
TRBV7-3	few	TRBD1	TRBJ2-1	TGTGCCAGCAGCCCCGCCGGGACAGGGGGCAATGAGCAGTTCTTC	CASSPAGTGGNEQFF
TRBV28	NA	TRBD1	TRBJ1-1	TGTGCCAGCAGGCCCGGGACAGGGGTTGGCACTGAAGCTTTCTTT	CASRPGTGVGTEAFF
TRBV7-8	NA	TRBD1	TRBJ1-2	TGTGCCAGCAGCCATGGACAGGGCTTTAACTATGGCTACACCTTC	CASSHGQGFNYGYTF
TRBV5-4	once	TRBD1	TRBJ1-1	TGTGCCAGCAGCTTGGGACAGGGGTCCACTGAAGCTTTCTTT	CASSLGQGSTEAFF
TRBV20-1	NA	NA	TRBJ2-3	TGCAGTGCTAGACACACAGATACGCAGTATTTT	CSARHTDTQYF
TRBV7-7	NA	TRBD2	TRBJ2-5	TGTGCTAGCAGCTTAGAGGCGGGAGGGAGGGAGACCCAGTACTTC	CASSLEAGGRETQYF
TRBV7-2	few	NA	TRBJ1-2	TGTGCCAGCAGCTTGGCAGGGCTGATATATGGCTACACCTTC	CASSLAGLIYGYTF
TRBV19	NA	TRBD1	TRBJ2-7	TGTGCCACAACCGGGACAGGGGGGTACGAGCAGTACTTC	CATTGTGGYEQYF
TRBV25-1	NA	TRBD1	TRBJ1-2	TGTGCCAGCGGGGGACAGGGGGGCTACACCTTC	CASGGQGGYTF
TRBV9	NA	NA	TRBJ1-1	TGTGCCAGCAGCGCTGGACAGAGGAACACTGAAGCTTTCTTT	CASSAGQRNTEAFF
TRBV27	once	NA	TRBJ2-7	TGTGCCAGCAGGCTTTGGGGGGGGCCATCCTACGAGCAGTACTTC	CASRLWGGPSYEQYF
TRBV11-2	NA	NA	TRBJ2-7	TGTGCCAGCAGCCCCGTTAAATCCTACGAGCAGTACTTC	CASSPVKSYEQYF
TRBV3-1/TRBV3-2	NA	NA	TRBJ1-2	TGTGCCAGCAGCCAAGGAGGGGGGGCGCCAATTAACTATGGCTACACCTTC	CASSQGGGAPINYGYTF
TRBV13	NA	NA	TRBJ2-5	TGTGCCACCCTTGGAGGCGGAGAAGAGACCCAGTACTTC	CATLGGGEETQYF
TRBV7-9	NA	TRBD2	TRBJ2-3	TGTGCCAGCAGCTTAGTGACTAGCAGCTTCACAGATACGCAGTATTTT	CASSLVTSSFTDTQYF